This is a list of T cell receptor beta chains from one sample in a study of blood T cell repertoires in COVID-19. Sequenced by immunoSEQ multiplex PCR; TCRdb stores in-frame clones only, minus some. Altogether 97,000 or so clones are present, less than 95% being singletons, with the ten largest covering 1.7%. The source material was peripheral blood. These receptors were collected from a man in his sixties with acute or convalescent COVID-19. Each CDR3 is given with its conserved first and last residue. Fields, in order: D gene, V gene, J gene, clone size, CDR3 protein, CDR3 DNA. D genes are given only for firm matches. Size tells how often a clone was seen (once, few, many) or the class of an expanded clone, and some rows leave it out.

.	TRBV6-6	TRBJ2-2	.	CASSLYTKSTGELFF	TGTGCCAGCAGTTTGTACACGAAATCCACCGGGGAGCTGTTTTTT
.	TRBV6-5	TRBJ1-6	.	CATYSGGRYNSPLHF	TGTGCCACTTATTCGGGGGGACGGTATAATTCACCCCTCCACTTT
.	TRBV19	TRBJ2-1	once	CASSPRTGRASVEQFF	TGTGCCAGTAGTCCGCGGACAGGGAGGGCCAGCGTTGAGCAGTTCTTC
.	TRBV3-1/TRBV3-2	TRBJ1-3	.	CASSQDGLGGNTIYF	TGTGCCAGCAGCCAAGATGGCCTAGGTGGAAACACCATATATTTT
TRBD1	TRBV5-1	TRBJ2-6	.	CASSAQGVASGANVLTF	TGCGCCAGCAGCGCACAGGGGGTGGCATCTGGGGCCAACGTCCTGACTTTC
TRBD1	TRBV4-2	TRBJ2-7	once	CASSQGQGTYEQYF	TGTGCCAGCAGCCAAGGACAGGGGACCTACGAGCAGTACTTC
.	TRBV3-1/TRBV3-2	TRBJ1-3	.	CASSHGHFVSGNTIYF	TGTGCCAGCAGCCATGGACACTTCGTCTCTGGAAACACCATATATTTT
TRBD2	TRBV30	TRBJ2-7	.	CAWRRTSGGSYEQYF	TGTGCCTGGAGAAGGACTAGCGGGGGTTCCTACGAGCAGTACTTC
TRBD1	TRBV19	TRBJ1-5	.	CASTGTGAYNQPQHF	TGTGCCAGTACCGGGACAGGGGCTTACAATCAGCCCCAGCATTTT
.	TRBV10-1	TRBJ2-1	.	CASSGRKSSSYNEQFF	TGCGCCAGCAGTGGCCGAAAATCCAGCTCCTACAATGAGCAGTTCTTC
.	TRBV5-6	TRBJ2-1	.	CASSGLRNEQFF	TGTGCCAGCAGCGGTCTGAGGAATGAGCAGTTCTTC
TRBD1	TRBV19	TRBJ1-1	.	CASIQQGVYTEAFF	TGTGCCAGTATTCAGCAGGGGGTCTATACTGAAGCTTTCTTT
TRBD1	TRBV5-1	TRBJ1-2	.	CASSLTGAYGYTF	TGCGCCAGCAGCTTGACAGGGGCCTATGGCTACACCTTC
.	TRBV9	TRBJ1-6	once	CASSVGGTGLDSPLHF	TGTGCCAGCAGCGTAGGAGGTACAGGCTTGGATTCACCCCTCCACTTT
TRBD1	TRBV5-5	TRBJ1-5	.	CASSLLQGVPQPQHF	TGTGCCAGCAGCTTGTTACAGGGGGTCCCCCAGCCCCAGCATTTT
.	TRBV6-5	TRBJ1-1	.	CASSYSRGGDEAFF	TGTGCCAGCAGTTACTCGAGAGGGGGAGATGAAGCTTTCTTT
TRBD1	TRBV11-3	TRBJ1-3	.	CASSWGQGAANTIYF	TGTGCCAGCAGCTGGGGACAGGGGGCAGCGAACACCATATATTTT
TRBD1	TRBV19	TRBJ2-7	.	CASSIEAGGAYEQYF	TGTGCCAGTAGTATAGAGGCAGGGGGTGCCTACGAGCAGTACTTC
TRBD2	TRBV7-9	TRBJ2-3	.	CASSTQVGGGSTDTQYF	TGTGCCAGCAGCACCCAGGTGGGCGGGGGAAGCACAGATACGCAGTATTTT
TRBD1	TRBV4-1	TRBJ1-5	.	CASSPRDREWGQPQHF	TGCGCCAGCAGCCCCCGGGACAGGGAATGGGGTCAGCCCCAGCATTTT
TRBD1	TRBV30	TRBJ1-2	.	CASSRDSSTRGYTF	TGTGCCTCCTCACGGGACAGCTCCACCCGTGGCTACACCTTC
.	TRBV28	TRBJ1-2	.	CASSRDFYGYTF	TGTGCCAGCAGCCGGGACTTCTATGGCTACACCTTC
.	TRBV5-1	TRBJ2-3	.	CASSPIGASTDTQYF	TGCGCCAGCAGCCCCATTGGGGCAAGCACAGATACGCAGTATTTT
TRBD1	TRBV7-9	TRBJ1-4	.	CASSPAGTVVEKLFF	TGTGCCAGCAGCCCGGCAGGGACAGTAGTCGAAAAACTGTTTTTT
TRBD1	TRBV6-5	TRBJ1-4	.	CASRRTGDNEKLFF	TGTGCCAGCAGACGGACAGGAGATAATGAAAAACTGTTTTTT
.	TRBV11-2	TRBJ2-5	.	CASSLGSNQETQYF	TGTGCCAGCAGCTTGGGTAGCAATCAAGAGACCCAGTACTTC
.	TRBV2	TRBJ1-5	once	CASSLLTGNQPQHF	TGTGCCAGCAGTCTTTTAACAGGGAATCAGCCCCAGCATTTT
.	TRBV7-9	TRBJ1-2	.	CASRPSTELKHYGYTF	TGTGCCAGCAGACCCTCGACGGAGCTCAAGCACTATGGCTACACCTTC
TRBD1	TRBV29-1	TRBJ2-2	.	CSVRTGANTGELFF	TGCAGCGTTCGGACAGGGGCGAACACCGGGGAGCTGTTTTTT
.	TRBV18	TRBJ1-5	.	CASSSGHLNQPQHF	TGTGCCAGCTCATCAGGACACCTCAATCAGCCCCAGCATTTT
.	TRBV18	TRBJ1-1	.	CASSPYTNTEAFF	TGTGCCAGCTCACCATACACGAACACTGAAGCTTTCTTT
TRBD1	TRBV18	TRBJ1-6	.	CASSPGQGNNSPLHF	TGTGCCAGCTCACCCGGACAGGGGAATAATTCACCCCTCCACTTT
TRBD1	TRBV5-4	TRBJ2-5	.	CASSLRTGGAGETQYF	TGTGCCAGCAGCCTCCGGACAGGGGGCGCTGGGGAGACCCAGTACTTC
.	TRBV19	TRBJ1-6	.	CASSISGYNNSPLHF	TGTGCCAGTAGTATATCAGGGTATAATAATTCACCCCTCCACTTT
.	TRBV5-4	TRBJ2-7	.	CASSFDSSYEQYF	TGTGCCAGCAGCTTTGACAGCTCCTACGAGCAGTACTTC
TRBD1	TRBV5-8	TRBJ1-5	few	CASSPTGNNQPQHF	TGTGCCAGCAGCCCGACAGGGAACAATCAGCCCCAGCATTTT
TRBD1	TRBV6-6	TRBJ1-1	once	CASSYPHRGGTEAFF	TGTGCCAGCAGTTACCCTCACAGGGGTGGCACTGAAGCTTTCTTT
TRBD1	TRBV2	TRBJ1-5	few	CASSRQGADQPQHF	TGTGCCAGCAGTAGACAGGGGGCCGATCAGCCCCAGCATTTT
.	TRBV18	TRBJ1-1	.	CASSPLEDTEAFF	TGTGCCAGCTCACCCCTGGAGGACACTGAAGCTTTCTTT
.	TRBV5-5	TRBJ2-1	.	CASSLSQGLSSYNEQFF	TGTGCCAGCAGCCTAAGTCAGGGCCTGAGCTCCTACAATGAGCAGTTCTTC
TRBD1	TRBV2	TRBJ1-2	.	CASSGAWTGWSYGYTF	TGTGCCAGCAGTGGGGCCTGGACAGGGTGGAGCTATGGCTACACCTTC
TRBD1	TRBV2	TRBJ1-2	.	CASHGQENYGYTF	TGTGCCAGCCATGGACAGGAGAACTATGGCTACACCTTC
.	TRBV6-1	TRBJ1-2	.	CASSEGTAGGVGDGYTF	TGTGCCAGCAGTGAAGGGACGGCCGGAGGGGTCGGAGATGGCTACACCTTC
TRBD1	TRBV27	TRBJ1-2	.	CASRLRDRGHGYTF	TGTGCCAGCAGACTTCGGGACAGGGGACATGGCTACACCTTC
.	TRBV30	TRBJ1-2	.	CAWSEGTPDLFNYGYTF	TGTGCCTGGAGCGAGGGGACACCCGACCTCTTTAACTATGGCTACACCTTC
TRBD1	TRBV3-1/TRBV3-2	TRBJ1-2	.	CASSQGRDSLGYTF	TGTGCCAGCAGCCAAGGTAGGGACAGTCTTGGCTACACCTTC
TRBD1	TRBV10-3	TRBJ1-3	.	CAISAEGAPGNTIYF	TGTGCCATCTCCGCCGAGGGGGCGCCTGGAAACACCATATATTTT
.	TRBV5-1	TRBJ1-5	.	CASSSKGGEWPQHF	TGCGCCAGCAGCTCTAAAGGGGGGGAGTGGCCCCAGCATTTT
.	TRBV6-5	TRBJ1-1	.	CASSYLGQGRRPEAFF	TGTGCCAGCAGTTACTTGGGCCAGGGCCGCCGACCTGAAGCTTTCTTT
.	TRBV3-1/TRBV3-2	TRBJ2-3	.	CASSHLDTQYF	TGTGCCAGCAGCCACTTAGATACGCAGTATTTT
.	TRBV12-3/TRBV12-4	TRBJ1-2	.	CASSPYAGAPSTF	TGTGCCAGCAGTCCCTACGCGGGGGCTCCGTCCACCTTC
.	TRBV18	TRBJ1-1	few	CASSPGRTNTEAFF	TGTGCCAGCTCACCAGGCAGAACGAACACTGAAGCTTTCTTT
.	TRBV3-1/TRBV3-2	TRBJ2-2	.	CASSQAVGELFF	TGTGCCAGCAGCCAGGCGGTCGGGGAGCTGTTTTTT
.	TRBV27	TRBJ1-3	.	CASSLGGNGGNTIYF	TGTGCCAGCAGTTTAGGGGGGAATGGAGGAAACACCATATATTTT
.	TRBV5-1	TRBJ2-3	.	CASSFQGLSTDTQYF	TGCGCCAGCAGCTTTCAGGGGTTGAGCACAGATACGCAGTATTTT
TRBD1	TRBV19	TRBJ1-2	once	CASSMGQNINYGYTF	TGTGCCAGTAGTATGGGACAGAACATTAACTATGGCTACACCTTC
.	TRBV6-5	TRBJ2-2	.	CASSYRGSNTGELFF	TGTGCCAGCAGTTACAGGGGCAGTAACACCGGGGAGCTGTTTTTT
TRBD1	TRBV7-9	TRBJ2-7	.	CASSPRDRAYEQYF	TGTGCCAGCAGCCCCCGGGACAGGGCTTACGAGCAGTACTTC
TRBD1	TRBV7-2	TRBJ1-3	.	CASSRDSGSSGNTIYF	TGTGCCAGCAGTCGGGACAGTGGAAGCTCTGGAAACACCATATATTTT
TRBD1	TRBV28	TRBJ1-1	.	CASWGQANTEAFF	TGTGCCAGCTGGGGACAGGCGAACACTGAAGCTTTCTTT